This is a list of T cell receptor beta chains from one sample in a study of blood T cell repertoires in COVID-19. This table comes from immunoSEQ multiplex PCR, and its TCRdb copy is limited to in-frame clones, with some not included. Of almost 400,000 clones in the sample, around 87% were seen once. Sequencing input: peripheral blood. These receptors all come from a woman in her sixties with COVID-19, enrolled during active disease. CDR3s include the opening cysteine and the closing phenylalanine or tryptophan. The D gene is left open where the match is weak. Clone size is not always given. Where it is, it says once, few, many or a class for expanded clones.

d_call	clone_size	j_call	v_call	cdr3_nt	cdr3_aa
-	-	TRBJ1-5	TRBV9	TGTGCCAGCAGCGTAGGCAGGTTTGGTCAGCCCCAGCATTTT	CASSVGRFGQPQHF
-	-	TRBJ2-7	TRBV10-3	TGTGCCATCAGTGCTCCCGGGAACTCCTACGAGCAGTACTTC	CAISAPGNSYEQYF
TRBD1	-	TRBJ2-3	TRBV5-1	TGCGCCAGCAGCACGGGACAGGTTGGATCAGATACGCAGTATTTT	CASSTGQVGSDTQYF
TRBD2	-	TRBJ2-1	TRBV7-9	TGTGCCAGCAGCTTAGGCCCGGGGGGTGTGAATGAGCAGTTCTTC	CASSLGPGGVNEQFF
TRBD1	-	TRBJ1-1	TRBV10-1	TGCGCCAGCAGTGACCTCAGGGGGAGGTCCACTGAAGCTTTCTTT	CASSDLRGRSTEAFF
TRBD2	-	TRBJ2-5	TRBV5-1	TGCGCCAGCAGCTTGTTTTTGACTAGCGGGGGCCTCCAAGAGACCCAGTACTTC	CASSLFLTSGGLQETQYF
TRBD1	-	TRBJ1-4	TRBV9	TGTGCCAGCAGCCGGGACAGGGGGAGTGAAAAACTGTTTTTT	CASSRDRGSEKLFF
TRBD2	-	TRBJ2-1	TRBV3-1/TRBV3-2	TGTGCCAGCAGCCATCGACTAGCGGGGGGGCGGAATGAGCAGTTCTTC	CASSHRLAGGRNEQFF
-	-	TRBJ1-6	TRBV28	TGTGCCAGCAGGTCTCTGGCTTCACCCCTCCACTTT	CASRSLASPLHF
TRBD1	-	TRBJ1-6	TRBV5-8	TGTGCCAGGATGACGGACAGGGGAGGATCACCCCTCCACTTT	CARMTDRGGSPLHF
TRBD2	-	TRBJ2-6	TRBV19	TGTGCCAGTAGTGGCGGGGGGACTCTCTCCGGGGCCAACGTCCTGACTTTC	CASSGGGTLSGANVLTF
-	-	TRBJ2-1	TRBV18	TGTGCCAGCTCACCGAACGTGCAGGGGGGCAATGAGCAGTTCTTC	CASSPNVQGGNEQFF
TRBD1	-	TRBJ2-7	TRBV19	TGTGCCAGTAGTATTGGGGGACAGACATACGAGCAGTACTTC	CASSIGGQTYEQYF
-	-	TRBJ2-7	TRBV28	TGTGCCAGCCTCCCCGTAAGTTCAGTGGGCACCTACGAGCAGTACTTC	CASLPVSSVGTYEQYF
-	-	TRBJ1-4	TRBV6-1	TGTGCCAGCAGTGAAGTTGTTTCTGCTAATGAAAAACTGTTTTTT	CASSEVVSANEKLFF
TRBD1	-	TRBJ2-5	TRBV6-5	TGTGCCAGCACCCCCTTGGGGACAGGGAAAGAGACCCAGTACTTC	CASTPLGTGKETQYF
-	-	TRBJ2-5	TRBV6-6	TGTGCCAGCAGTCCCCCGGGGGGCCGGGAAGAGACCCAGTACTTC	CASSPPGGREETQYF
TRBD2	-	TRBJ2-1	TRBV28	TGTGCCAGCTCCACTAGCGGAGTATACAATGAGCAGTTCTTC	CASSTSGVYNEQFF
-	-	TRBJ2-1	TRBV7-9	TGTGCCAGCAGCTCCCCTAGACTGAGCTCCTACAATGAGCAGTTCTTC	CASSSPRLSSYNEQFF
-	-	TRBJ1-5	TRBV25-1	TGTGCCAGCAGTGACGAGCGGTCCAATCAGCCCCAGCATTTT	CASSDERSNQPQHF
-	once	TRBJ1-1	TRBV4-1	TGCGCCAGCAGCCAAGACACAGCCGAAGCTTTCTTT	CASSQDTAEAFF
-	-	TRBJ1-2	TRBV5-1	TGCGCCAGCAGCTTGGGCAGTAACTATGGCTACACCTTC	CASSLGSNYGYTF
-	-	TRBJ1-4	TRBV3-1/TRBV3-2	TGTGCCAGCAGCCAAGGGGGCGGGGGTCTTGGAAAACTGTTTTTT	CASSQGGGGLGKLFF
-	-	TRBJ1-1	TRBV29-1	TGCAGCGCAGGGGACATGAACACTGAAGCTTTCTTT	CSAGDMNTEAFF
-	-	TRBJ2-3	TRBV10-3	TGTGCCATCAGTTCGACTAGTATAGATACGCAGTATTTT	CAISSTSIDTQYF
TRBD1	-	TRBJ1-5	TRBV11-2	TGTGCCAGCAGCCCTAGTGACAGGGACTGGAGCAATCAGCCCCAGCATTTT	CASSPSDRDWSNQPQHF
TRBD1	-	TRBJ2-4	TRBV15	TGTGCCACCAGCAGAGGTGGGGACAGAAACATTCAGTACTTC	CATSRGGDRNIQYF
TRBD2	-	TRBJ2-1	TRBV5-1	TGCGCCAGCAGCTTACGGAGGACTAGCGGGGTTAATGAGCAGTTCTTC	CASSLRRTSGVNEQFF
TRBD1	-	TRBJ2-5	TRBV3-1/TRBV3-2	TGTGCCAGCAGCCCCGGACAGGTTGTAAAGACCCAGTACTTC	CASSPGQVVKTQYF
-	-	TRBJ1-6	TRBV7-9	TGTGCCAGCAACCACGCCCAGGGCTTCTCACCCCTCCACTTT	CASNHAQGFSPLHF
TRBD2	-	TRBJ2-5	TRBV4-1	TGCGCCAGCAGCCAAGATGTGGAGACTAGCGGGGTGGGAGAGACCCAGTACTTC	CASSQDVETSGVGETQYF
-	-	TRBJ1-1	TRBV7-9	TGTGCCAGCAACTTGGGGGGGATCACTGAAGCTTTCTTT	CASNLGGITEAFF
TRBD1	-	TRBJ2-2	TRBV6-6	TGTGCCAGCGGGGCAGGACAGGGGGCCATCGGGGAGCTGTTTTTT	CASGAGQGAIGELFF
TRBD1	-	TRBJ1-5	TRBV28	TGTGCCAGCAGTTTGGCCGGGACAGGGCGGGGGCAGCCCCAGCATTTT	CASSLAGTGRGQPQHF
-	-	TRBJ2-3	TRBV5-1	TGCGCCAGCAGCTTATTCCGGGGGGCAACAGATACGCAGTATTTT	CASSLFRGATDTQYF
-	-	TRBJ1-1	TRBV2	TGTGCCAGCAGGACCCTTGGGGCCCAGGGTTTGGCTTTCTTT	CASRTLGAQGLAFF
TRBD1	-	TRBJ1-2	TRBV5-4	TGTGCCAGCAGCTTGCGTGGGACAGGGGTTGGCTACACCTTC	CASSLRGTGVGYTF